This T cell receptor beta chain was sequenced during a study of spatial heterogeneity in lung cancer. About the research overall: The study consistently detected more beta-chain than alpha-chain sequences. Correlation of TCR transcript counts in tumor regions with a T cell module score from matched bulk RNA-seq was strong. Study observations and caveats: It was found that expanded intratumoral alpha and beta TCR counts tracked tumor mutation counts.

Time point defined: sample taken at primary tumor resection. There were approximately 69 donors, all of them untreated patients with early-stage non-small cell lung cancer. Whole RNA came from tumor, nontumor lung or frozen PBMC and was sequenced without being sorted. MiXCR, run by TCRdb on the 5' RACE reads, gives a single entry per CDR3 protein. The sample includes about 6,000 distinct CDR3 sequences, 14% seen only once; the top ten take about 11%. Concerning this clonotype: Antigen specificity is unknown.

Germline V gives CDR1 DFQATT, CDR2 SNEGSKA (reference sequence). The CDR3 covers 13 residues. Trimming cost V 3 bases and J 0 bases, with 9 bases left between them. Sequenced here: lung tumor tissue, sampled at surgery. This TCR was recovered from a male donor with early-stage non-small cell lung cancer. The J gene is TRBJ2-7, the V gene TRBV20-1; no definite D call. CDR3 sequence: CSASYSSSYEQYF. The CDR3 coding sequence is TGCAGTGCTAGTTACAGCAGCTCCTACGAGCAGTACTTC.